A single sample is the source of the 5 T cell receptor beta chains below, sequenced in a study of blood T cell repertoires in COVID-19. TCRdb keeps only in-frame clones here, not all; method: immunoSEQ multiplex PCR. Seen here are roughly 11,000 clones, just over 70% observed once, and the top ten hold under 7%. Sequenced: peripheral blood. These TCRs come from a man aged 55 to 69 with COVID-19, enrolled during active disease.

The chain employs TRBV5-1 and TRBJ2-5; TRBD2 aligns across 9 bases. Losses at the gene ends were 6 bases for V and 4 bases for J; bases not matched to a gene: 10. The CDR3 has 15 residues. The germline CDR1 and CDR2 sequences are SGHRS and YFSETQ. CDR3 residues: CASTSSGVRGETQYF. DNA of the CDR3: TGCGCCAGCACCTCTAGCGGGGTAAGAGGAGAGACCCAGTACTTC. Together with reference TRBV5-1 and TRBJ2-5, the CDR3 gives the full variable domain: KAGVTQTPRYLIKTRGQQVTLSCSPISGHRSVSWYQQTPGQGLQFLFEYFSETQRNKGNFPGRFSGRQFSNSRSEMNVSTLELGDSALYLCASTSSGVRGETQYFGPGTRLLVL.

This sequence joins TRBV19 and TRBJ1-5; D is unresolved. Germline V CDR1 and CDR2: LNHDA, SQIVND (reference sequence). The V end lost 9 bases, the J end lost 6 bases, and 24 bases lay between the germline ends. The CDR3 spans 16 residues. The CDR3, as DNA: TGTGCCAGGGGAGAAGAGATACCCGATAAGTGTCAGCCCCAGCATTTT. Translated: CARGEEIPDKCQPQHF.

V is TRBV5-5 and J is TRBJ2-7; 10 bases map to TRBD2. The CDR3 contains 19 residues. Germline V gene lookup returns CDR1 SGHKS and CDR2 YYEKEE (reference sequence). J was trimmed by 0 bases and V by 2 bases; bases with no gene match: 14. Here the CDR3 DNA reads TGTGCCAGCAGCTTAATTTGGTTAGCGGGAGGCCTCAGCTCCTACGAGCAGTACGTC. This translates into CASSLIWLAGGLSSYEQYV.

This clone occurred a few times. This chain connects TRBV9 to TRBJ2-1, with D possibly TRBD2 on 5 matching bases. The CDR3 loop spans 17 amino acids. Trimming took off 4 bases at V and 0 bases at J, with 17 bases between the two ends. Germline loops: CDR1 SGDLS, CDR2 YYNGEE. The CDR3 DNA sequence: TGTGCCAGCAGCCCACGAGTGAGGGCAAGCTCCTACAATGAGCAGTTCTTC. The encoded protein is CASSPRVRASSYNEQFF.

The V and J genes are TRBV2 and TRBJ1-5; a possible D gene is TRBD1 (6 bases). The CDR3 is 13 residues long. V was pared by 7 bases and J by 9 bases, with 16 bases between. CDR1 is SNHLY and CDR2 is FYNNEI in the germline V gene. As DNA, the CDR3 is TGTGCCAGCACCCAGGACAGCACAGGGCCCCAGCATTTT. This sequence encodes CASTQDSTGPQHF.